These 30 T cell receptor beta chains originate from one sample sequenced in a study of cytomegalovirus exposure and HLA in healthy donors. The assay was immunoSEQ multiplex PCR, and TCRdb's table has in-frame clones only and misses some. Of 150,000 to 200,000 clones listed, about 85% are singletons. What was sequenced was PBMCs. These receptors all stem from a man aged 18 to 29 in good health and CMV-seropositive.

V usage is TRBV5-1 and J usage is TRBJ1-4; D not resolved. CDR1 SGHRS and CDR2 YFSETQ come from the germline V gene. Trimming cost V 0 bases and J 7 bases, with 10 bases left between them. CDR3 length equals 14 residues. The CDR3 spells CASSLGHGSEKLFF. CDR3 coding DNA: TGCGCCAGCAGCTTGGGCCACGGGAGTGAAAAACTGTTTTTT.

The chain uses TRBV9 and TRBJ2-3, with TRBD2 identical over 9 bases. V dropped 0 bases and J dropped 3; count of bases not matched to a gene: 2. The CDR3 length is 15 residues. Germline CDR1 is SGDLS and CDR2 is YYNGEE. CDR3 amino acids: CASSVGSGRTDTQYF. The CDR3 region has the DNA TGTGCCAGCAGCGTAGGTAGCGGGAGAACAGATACGCAGTATTTT.

DNA of the CDR3: TGCGCCAGCAGCTGGAGGGGTCTGAACACTGAAGCTTTCTTT. This codes for CASSWRGLNTEAFF. The chain uses TRBV5-1 and TRBJ1-1, with a possible D match to TRBD1 (5 bases). The CDR3 runs to 14 residues. Germline CDR1 is SGHRS and CDR2 is YFSETQ. Deletions cut 3 bases from V and 0 bases from J, with 9 bases between. Complete variable domain (other parts from reference TRBV5-1 and TRBJ1-1): KAGVTQTPRYLIKTRGQQVTLSCSPISGHRSVSWYQQTPGQGLQFLFEYFSETQRNKGNFPGRFSGRQFSNSRSEMNVSTLELGDSALYLCASSWRGLNTEAFFGQGTRLTVV.

The V call is TRBV7-9, the J call TRBJ2-2, with 14 positions matching TRBD2. This CDR3 spans 17 amino acids. The germline V gene encodes CDR1 SEHNR and CDR2 FQNEAQ (reference sequence). The junction had 4 bases not matched to a gene; V was cut back by 1 base and J by 6 bases. CDR3 in amino acids: CASSLVWTSGRPGELFF. The CDR3 coding sequence is TGTGCCAGCAGCTTAGTCTGGACTAGCGGGAGGCCCGGGGAGCTGTTTTTT.

The rearrangement uses TRBV7-2 and TRBJ1-3, with 7 bases aligning to TRBD1. Germline V CDR1 and CDR2: SGHTA, FQGNSA. The CDR3 has 16 amino acids. With 4 bases clipped from V and 0 bases from J, the junction kept 6 bases outside the gene matches. CDR3 in amino acids: CASSSIQGFSGNTIYF. The CDR3 nucleotides are TGTGCCAGCAGCTCCATACAGGGGTTCTCTGGAAACACCATATATTTT.

Points on this clone: A much larger clone lies a single base off, so this may be a read error. The chain couples TRBV5-1 to TRBJ2-7; TRBD2 agrees at 10 bases. Germline V lookup: CDR1 SGHRS, CDR2 YFSETQ. This CDR3 spans 15 amino acids. V lost 4 bases and J lost 1; bases outside the gene matches: 5. CDR3 bases: TGCGCCAGCAGCCCTAGCGGGGGTCGATCCTACGAGCAGTACTTC. It codes for CASSPSGGRSYEQYF. Combining the CDR3 with reference TRBV5-1 and TRBJ2-7 gives the whole variable domain KAGVTQTPRYLIKTRGQQVTLSCSPISGHRSVSWYQQTPGQGLQFLFEYFSETQRNKGNFPGRFSGRQFSNSRSEMNVSTLELGDSALYLCASSPSGGRSYEQYFGPGTRLTVT.

CDR3 residues: CASSQSGISVKNIQYF. CDR3 DNA: TGCGCCAGCAGCCAATCCGGGATTTCGGTCAAAAACATTCAGTACTTC. The chain is built from TRBV4-1 and TRBJ2-4; D perhaps matches TRBD2 (5 bases). CDR3 size: 16 residues. Germline loops: CDR1 MGHRA, CDR2 YSYEKL. Trimming took off 2 bases at V and 3 bases at J, with 14 bases between the two ends.

The rearrangement uses TRBV7-2 and TRBJ1-2; D is perhaps TRBD1 (6 bases). CDR3 length equals 16 residues. V lost 3 bases to trimming and J lost 5 bases, with 19 bases between them. Germline V gene sequence: CDR1 SGHTA, CDR2 FQGNSA. Here the CDR3 reads CASSFVSGDTTYGYTF. CDR3 bases: TGTGCCAGCAGCTTCGTGTCCGGGGACACTACGTATGGCTACACCTTC. Filled out from reference TRBV7-2 and TRBJ1-2, the complete variable domain reads GAGVSQSPSNKVTEKGKDVELRCDPISGHTALYWYRQSLGQGLEFLIYFQGNSAPDKSGLPSDRFSAERTGGSVSTLTIQRTQQEDSAVYLCASSFVSGDTTYGYTFGSGTRLTVV.

The J gene is TRBJ2-5, the V gene TRBV2; 8 bases agree with TRBD1. CDR1 is SNHLY, CDR2 FYNNEI, per germline. This CDR3 spans 14 amino acids. V lost 6 bases, J lost 5 bases, and 8 bases stayed unmatched. CDR3 region: CASSSQGAGETQYF. The CDR3 bases are TGTGCCAGCAGCAGCCAGGGGGCAGGGGAGACCCAGTACTTC.

The chain is built from TRBV30 and TRBJ2-1, with 11 bases that match TRBD2. CDR1 and CDR2 from the germline V gene are GTSNPN and SVGIG (reference sequence). V was pared by 1 base and J by 10 bases, with 6 bases of the junction left unmatched. The CDR3 is made up of 14 amino acids. The CDR3 region is CAWSGIAGGNEQFF. In DNA form, the CDR3 reads TGTGCCTGGAGTGGGATAGCGGGAGGGAACGAGCAGTTCTTC.

The chain recombines TRBV29-1 with TRBJ2-7, with D maybe TRBD2 (6 bases). Germline CDR1 and CDR2: SQVTM and ANQGSEA. Between the trimmed V and J ends, which lost 7 bases and 0 bases, there was a span of 13 bases. The CDR3 contains 13 residues. Here the CDR3 DNA reads TGCAGCGCTCGATCGGGGGTCTCCTACGAGCAGTACTTC. Amino acid sequence: CSARSGVSYEQYF.

The J gene is TRBJ2-2, the V gene TRBV6-5; no clear D gene. Germline CDR1 and CDR2: MNHEY and SVGAGI. Between the trimmed V and J ends, which lost 6 bases and 4 bases, there was a span of 12 bases. The CDR3 loop spans 14 amino acids. In DNA, the CDR3 is TGTGCCAGCAGCGCCCTCGCGGCCACCGGGGAGCTGTTTTTT. Its protein product is CASSALAATGELFF.

The chain joins TRBV5-1 to TRBJ2-2, with 10 bases lining up with TRBD2. CDR3 length: 16 residues. The J segment lost 3 bases and the V segment lost 0 bases, leaving 2 bases of the junction unmatched. Germline CDR1 and CDR2: SGHRS and YFSETQ. The CDR3 region is CASSLATSGDTGELFF. The CDR3 nucleotides are TGCGCCAGCAGCTTGGCAACTAGCGGGGACACCGGGGAGCTGTTTTTT.

The chain joins TRBV5-1 to TRBJ1-1; D unclear. The ends were cut back, 8 bases at V and 0 bases at J, with 11 bases in the middle. This CDR3 region has 13 residues. CDR1 SGHRS and CDR2 YFSETQ come from the germline V gene. The CDR3 loop is CASSEEMNTEAFF. The DNA for the CDR3 is TGCGCCAGTTCAGAGGAAATGAACACTGAAGCTTTCTTT.

The rearrangement joins TRBV9 to TRBJ1-4, with D unclear. Looked up from germline, CDR1 is SGDLS and CDR2 is YYNGEE. CDR3 length: 14 residues. Trimming pared 4 bases from V and 6 bases from J, leaving 13 bases between. The CDR3 loop is CASSSGAGDEKLFF. The CDR3 DNA follows: TGTGCCAGCAGCTCGGGAGCGGGTGATGAAAAACTGTTTTTT.

The chain couples TRBV25-1 to TRBJ2-1, with TRBD2 as a possible D gene (6 bases). Trimming left V 3 bases short and J 9 bases short, with 15 bases between. Germline lookup yields CDR1 MGHDK and CDR2 SYGVNS. This CDR3 has 14 residues. The CDR3 sequence is CASSDRLQGGEQFF. The CDR3 nucleotides read TGTGCCAGCAGTGATCGGCTCCAGGGAGGTGAGCAGTTCTTC.

This chain connects TRBV5-1 to TRBJ2-7; possibly TRBD2 for D (6 bases). The CDR3 spans 14 residues. The germline V gene has CDR1 SGHRS and CDR2 YFSETQ. Trimming removed 3 bases from V and 6 bases from J, with 16 bases in between. CDR3 region: CASSWEEPSGEQYF. CDR3 nucleotide sequence: TGCGCCAGCAGCTGGGAGGAGCCTTCCGGCGAGCAGTACTTC.

The CDR3 sequence: CAWSRRGSPNNSPLHF. The DNA for the CDR3 is TGTGCCTGGAGTCGAAGGGGATCCCCAAATAATTCACCCCTCCACTTT. V usage is TRBV30 and J usage is TRBJ1-6, with D possibly being TRBD1 (5 bases). Germline CDR1 and CDR2: GTSNPN and SVGIG (reference sequence). This CDR3 region has 16 residues. Between the trimmed V and J ends, which lost 2 bases and 5 bases, there was a span of 16 bases.

This clone has only one observation. The chain employs TRBV11-2 and TRBJ2-1; 7 bases are shared with TRBD1. Germline V gene data show CDR1 as SGHAT and CDR2 as FQNNGV. This CDR3 is 14 amino acids long. Trimming took 5 bases from V and 2 from J; bases not matched to a gene: 3. The CDR3 coding sequence is TGTGCCAGCAGCCTAGGGACAGCCTACAATGAGCAGTTCTTC. It specifies CASSLGTAYNEQFF.

This clone was seen only a few times. The chain is built from TRBV10-1 and TRBJ1-5, with a possible D match to TRBD1 (6 bases). Trimming shortened V by 10 bases and J by 6 bases, and 22 bases separated the two germline ends. CDR1 is WNHNN, CDR2 SYGVQD, per germline (reference sequence). This CDR3 contains 15 residues. In nucleotides, the CDR3 is TGCGCCACCGAAGGGGGTAATCAATCTTTTCAGCCCCAGCATTTT. Its translation: CATEGGNQSFQPQHF.

The gene calls are TRBV7-9 and TRBJ2-2, with D perhaps matching TRBD1 (6 bases). The germline gives CDR1 SEHNR, CDR2 FQNEAQ (reference sequence). The V end was cut by 6 bases, the J end by 3 bases, with 8 bases between. The CDR3 is 13 amino acids. DNA for the CDR3: TGTGCCAGCAGTCCAGGGGACACCGGGGAGCTGTTTTTT. This translates into CASSPGDTGELFF.

The chain employs TRBV10-3 and TRBJ2-5; TRBD2 might be the D (6 bases). With 5 bases removed from V and 2 bases from J, the gap between germline ends came to 9 bases. The germline CDR1 and CDR2 sequences are ENHRY and SYGVKD. The CDR3 covers 13 residues. The CDR3, as DNA: TGTGCCATCAGTTGGACTACTCAAGAGACCCAGTACTTC. The encoded protein is CAISWTTQETQYF.

This chain links TRBV5-1 with TRBJ2-3, with a tentative D call TRBD2 (6 bases). The CDR3 runs to 14 residues. Germline CDR1 SGHRS, CDR2 YFSETQ. Trimming cost V 3 bases and J 6 bases, with 14 bases left between them. CDR3 bases: TGCGCCAGCAGCTCGGGGGACCCACCCGATACGCAGTATTTT. Its protein is CASSSGDPPDTQYF.

The chain employs TRBV5-1 and TRBJ1-2; D possibly corresponds to TRBD1 (5 bases). Trimming left V 4 bases short and J 3 bases short, with 7 bases between. This CDR3 region has 12 residues. Germline CDR1 reads SGHRS; CDR2 reads YFSETQ. CDR3 sequence (DNA): TGCGCCAGCAGCAGGGGCGACTATGGCTACACCTTC. This translates into CASSRGDYGYTF.

The chain has TRBV5-6 and TRBJ2-3; 9 positions agree with TRBD1. The germline CDR1 and CDR2 sequences are SGHDT and YYEEEE. V lost 6 bases to trimming and J lost 2 bases; unmatched junction nucleotides: 7. The CDR3 extends over 15 amino acids. The DNA for the CDR3 is TGTGCCAGCACCAGGACAGGGGCAAACACAGATACGCAGTATTTT. As protein: CASTRTGANTDTQYF.

The chain has TRBV4-1 and TRBJ2-4; 13 nucleotides align to TRBD2. CDR3 length equals 18 residues. The trim removed 0 bases at V and 2 bases at J, leaving 4 bases unmatched. From germline, CDR1 is MGHRA and CDR2 YSYEKL. CDR3 sequence: CASSQELAGGPTKNIQYF. The CDR3 coding sequence is TGCGCCAGCAGCCAAGAACTAGCGGGGGGGCCTACCAAAAACATTCAGTACTTC.

The rearrangement uses TRBV2 and TRBJ1-2, with a possible D match to TRBD1 (6 bases). The CDR3 length is 16 residues. Germline CDR1 and CDR2: SNHLY and FYNNEI. Trimming pared 0 bases from V and 1 base from J, leaving 12 bases between. The CDR3: CASSEAATGNNYGYTF. The DNA for the CDR3 is TGTGCCAGCAGTGAAGCGGCCACAGGGAATAACTATGGCTACACCTTC. Together with reference TRBV2 and TRBJ1-2, the CDR3 gives the full variable domain: EPEVTQTPSHQVTQMGQEVILRCVPISNHLYFYWYRQILGQKVEFLVSFYNNEISEKSEIFDDQFSVERPDGSNFTLKIRSTKLEDSAMYFCASSEAATGNNYGYTFGSGTRLTVV.

The chain joins TRBV11-2 to TRBJ1-3; 9 bases are a match to TRBD1. The J segment lost 4 bases and the V segment lost 2 bases, leaving 3 bases of the junction unmatched. The CDR3 covers 15 residues. Germline V CDR1 and CDR2: SGHAT, FQNNGV. CDR3 residues: CASSLRTGAGNTIYF. For the CDR3, the DNA is TGTGCCAGCAGCTTAAGGACAGGGGCGGGAAACACCATATATTTT. The complete variable domain, with remaining parts taken from reference TRBV11-2 and TRBJ1-3, reads EAGVAQSPRYKIIEKRQSVAFWCNPISGHATLYWYQQILGQGPKLLIQFQNNGVVDDSQLPKDRFSAERLKGVDSTLKIQPAKLEDSAVYLCASSLRTGAGNTIYFGEGSWLTVV.

The CDR3 nucleotides read TGCAGCCCCCAGCTGGACACGCAATACAATGAGCAGTTCTTC. It translates to CSPQLDTQYNEQFF. V is TRBV29-1 and J is TRBJ2-1, with D perhaps TRBD1 (5 bases). The ends were cut back, 8 bases at V and 4 bases at J, with 18 bases in the middle. The CDR3 has 14 residues. CDR1 and CDR2 from the germline V gene are SQVTM and ANQGSEA.

A few counts support this clone. The chain combines TRBV6-5 with TRBJ1-6; maybe TRBD1 (6 bases). The CDR3 totals 13 residues. Germline CDR1 is MNHEY and CDR2 is SVGAGI. Trimming stripped 6 bases from V and 11 bases from J, with 14 bases between. CDR3 coding DNA: TGTGCCAGCAGAGCGAACAGGGTTGCACCCCTCCACTTT. Its protein is CASRANRVAPLHF.